The subject of this entry is one T cell receptor (beta chain). Its antigen remains unknown. There are 14 residues in the CDR3. The germline V and J ends were trimmed by 6 bases and 2 bases, with 12 bases remaining between them. Germline CDR1 and CDR2: MNHNS and SASEGT. Four subsets defined by CD45RA and CD27 were sorted after CD3, CD4, CD8 and live/dead staining. The sample is drawn from a study of naive and memory T cell subsets. Broader study findings: In CD4 and CD8 cells, diversity dropped from naive through EMRA.

Two oligonucleotides, mixed equimolar, formed the beta constant-region primer covering TRBC1 and TRBC2. Nested alpha and beta constant-region primers with the SP2 primer drove four PCR rounds on ligated cDNA. In TCRdb, the UMI-ligation and nested PCR reads were re-called with MiXCR into one record per CDR3 protein. The sample records around 110,000 distinct CDR3 sequences, around 35% being singletons. This TCR came from a human donor in good health. The sequencing sample was made of central memory CD4+ T cells from blood. The V call is TRBV6-1, the J call TRBJ2-3; D ambiguous. CDR3 bases: TGTGCCAGCAGGGAGCTTCGAAACACAGATACGCAGTATTTT. Encoded protein: CASRELRNTDTQYF.